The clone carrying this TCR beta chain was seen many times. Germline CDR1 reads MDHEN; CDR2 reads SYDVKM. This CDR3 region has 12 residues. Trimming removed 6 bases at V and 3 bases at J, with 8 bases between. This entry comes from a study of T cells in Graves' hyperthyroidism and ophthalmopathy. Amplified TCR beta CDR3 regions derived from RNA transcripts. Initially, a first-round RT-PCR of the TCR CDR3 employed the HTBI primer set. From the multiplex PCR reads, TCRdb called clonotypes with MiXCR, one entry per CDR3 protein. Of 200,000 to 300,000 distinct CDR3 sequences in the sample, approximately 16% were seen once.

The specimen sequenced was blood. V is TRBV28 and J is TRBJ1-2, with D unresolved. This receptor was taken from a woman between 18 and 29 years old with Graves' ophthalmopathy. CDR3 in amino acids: CASSSRDYGYTF. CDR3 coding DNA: TGTGCCAGCAGCTCTAGGGACTATGGCTACACCTTC.